The 19 T cell receptor beta chains given below trace back to one sample, sequenced in a study of cytotoxic CD8 clonotypes in ibrutinib-treated CLL. The assay was immunoSEQ multiplex PCR, and TCRdb's table has in-frame clones only and misses some. Among approximately 70,000 clones listed, around 81% were seen once. Sample: PBMCs, taken at disease progression, from a patient treated with ibrutinib. The origin of the receptors is a human donor with chronic lymphocytic leukemia.

The CDR3 coding sequence is TGTGCCAGCAGCACTAGCGGGAGAGGGTTTCCCGAGCAGTACTTC. It yields the protein CASSTSGRGFPEQYF. The chain uses TRBV13 and TRBJ2-7; 11 bases map to TRBD2. J was trimmed by 6 bases and V by 5 bases; bases with no gene match: 9. CDR1 PRHDT and CDR2 FYEKMQ come from the germline V gene (reference sequence). The CDR3 covers 15 residues.

The rearrangement links TRBV5-8 to TRBJ2-5; perhaps TRBD1 as D (6 bases). In germline, CDR1 is SGHTS, CDR2 YDEGEE. CDR3 length: 13 residues. V was cut by 5 bases and J by 4 bases, with 12 bases left in between. Written as DNA, the CDR3 is TGTGCCAGCAGTGTGGGCAGGGGAGAGACCCAGTACTTC. This encodes CASSVGRGETQYF.

The chain joins TRBV6-6 to TRBJ2-3; D remains ambiguous. V was shortened by 3 bases and J by 0 bases, with 10 bases between the two germline ends. Germline V gene lookup returns CDR1 MNHNY and CDR2 SVGAGI (reference sequence). There are 15 residues in the CDR3. The CDR3 sequence: CASSYSAFSTDTQYF. DNA for the CDR3: TGTGCCAGCAGTTATAGTGCCTTTAGCACAGATACGCAGTATTTT.

On this clone itself: One end of the junction fails to match germline, which may point to a read error. V gene TRBV10-1 combines with J gene TRBJ2-7; D is undetermined. The CDR3 spans 11 residues. Germline V gene lookup returns CDR1 WNHNN and CDR2 SYGVQD (reference sequence). The CDR3 DNA is TGCGCCAGCGGTGACGGCTACGAGCAGTACTTC. It specifies CASGDGYEQYF.

V and J are TRBV28 and TRBJ2-3; TRBD2 matches at 12 bases. The CDR3 is 18 amino acids. Germline V gene data show CDR1 as MDHEN and CDR2 as SYDVKM. V lost 3 bases and J lost 4; bases outside the gene matches: 11. DNA for the CDR3: TGTGCCAGCAGTTTGGGGCTAGCGGGGGGGCCTAGGGCAGATACGCAGTATTTT. This codes for CASSLGLAGGPRADTQYF.

The chain joins TRBV5-1 to TRBJ2-3, with a weak D call TRBD2 (7 bases). Trimming stripped 0 bases from V and 6 bases from J, with 17 bases between. The germline V gene encodes CDR1 SGHRS and CDR2 YFSETQ. The CDR3 covers 16 residues. CDR3 bases: TGCGCCAGCAGCTTGGAAGGCTTTGGGGGGGCTGATACGCAGTATTTT. Encoded protein: CASSLEGFGGADTQYF.

The CDR3 spells CASSNRQINEQFF. The CDR3 DNA reads TGTGCCAGCAGCAACCGACAGATCAATGAGCAGTTCTTC. The chain carries TRBV21-1 and TRBJ2-1; the table assigns TRBD1, which was not confirmed against the DNA. TRBV21-1 is recorded as a pseudogene. The CDR3 spans 13 residues.

This clone was observed once. The chain recombines TRBV18 with TRBJ2-5, with D uncertain. The CDR3 is 16 amino acids. From germline, CDR1 is KGHSH and CDR2 LQKENI. V shed 2 bases and J shed 0 bases, with 13 bases lying between them. CDR3 residues: CASSPTPRLYQETQYF. The CDR3 DNA reads as TGTGCCAGCTCACCAACCCCCAGGTTATACCAAGAGACCCAGTACTTC.

The genes are TRBV4-1 and TRBJ1-1; D gene uncertain. The CDR3 has 11 amino acids. Germline-derived CDR1 and CDR2 are MGHRA and YSYEKL. The germline V and J ends were trimmed by 1 base and 6 bases, with 3 bases remaining between them. CDR3 in DNA: TGCGCCAGCAGCCAAGCGGCTGAAGCTTTCTTT. It is translated as CASSQAAEAFF.

The chain joins TRBV6-5 to TRBJ2-1; 10 nucleotides match TRBD2. Germline loops: CDR1 MNHEY, CDR2 SVGAGI. V was pared by 6 bases and J by 9 bases, with 8 bases of the junction left unmatched. CDR3 length: 14 amino acids. The CDR3 loop reads CASRSSGRAAEQFF. The DNA of the CDR3 is TGTGCCAGCAGAAGCAGCGGGAGGGCGGCTGAGCAGTTCTTC.

The chain has TRBV6-1 and TRBJ2-5; 10 bases match TRBD2. Germline V gives CDR1 MNHNS, CDR2 SASEGT. The CDR3 is 15 amino acids. The V segment lost 5 bases and the J segment 0 bases; nucleotides outside the gene matches: 3. CDR3 sequence (DNA): TGTGCCAGCAGTTTAGCGGGGGGAGACCAAGAGACCCAGTACTTC. Encoded protein: CASSLAGGDQETQYF.

Of note for this clone: The junction and the germline gene differ at one end; a read error may be behind it. This chain connects TRBV5-1 to TRBJ1-2; D not resolved. Per the germline V gene, CDR1 is SGHRS and CDR2 is YFSETQ. The CDR3 covers 14 residues. CDR3 residues: CASSLAAFRSGLIF. The DNA of the CDR3 is TGCGCCAGCAGCTTGGCCGCGTTTCGGTCCGGCCTCATCTTC.

The chain links TRBV29-1 to TRBJ2-1; D ambiguous. The V gene lost 7 bases and the J gene lost 2 bases, with 6 bases spanning the gap. Germline V gene lookup returns CDR1 SQVTM and CDR2 ANQGSEA. This CDR3 region has 11 residues. CDR3 sequence (DNA): TGCAGCGCATTAACCTACAATGAGCAGTTCTTC. It specifies CSALTYNEQFF.

CDR3 sequence (DNA): TGTGCCAGCAGTAAACTTGGGGGCGGCTATGGCTACACCTTC. Its protein product is CASSKLGGGYGYTF. V gene TRBV28 combines with J gene TRBJ1-2, with a weak D call TRBD1 (6 bases). This CDR3 comprises 14 residues. CDR1 and CDR2 from the germline V gene are MDHEN and SYDVKM. The V end was cut by 5 bases, the J end by 4 bases, with 14 bases between.

V and J are TRBV6-5 and TRBJ2-1; 12 nucleotides align to TRBD2. V was pared by 6 bases and J by 8 bases, with 8 bases of the junction left unmatched. CDR1 and CDR2 from the germline V gene are MNHEY and SVGAGI. CDR3 length: 15 residues. CDR3 sequence reads: CASRPTSGGTYEQFF. Here the CDR3 DNA reads TGTGCCAGCAGGCCTACTAGCGGGGGGACCTATGAGCAGTTCTTC.

This clone has a handful of counts. V is TRBV2 and J is TRBJ1-1; D is unclear. Germline V lookup: CDR1 SNHLY, CDR2 FYNNEI. The CDR3 contains 13 residues. Between the trimmed V and J ends, which lost 5 bases and 1 base, there was a span of 8 bases. CDR3 DNA sequence: TGTGCCAGCAGTCGAGACGGGAACACTGAAGCTTTCTTT. It yields the protein CASSRDGNTEAFF.

The rearrangement uses TRBV7-9 and TRBJ1-4; D uncertain. Germline-derived CDR1 and CDR2 are SEHNR and FQNEAQ (reference sequence). V lost 5 bases and J 8 bases, leaving 18 bases between the germline ends. The CDR3 totals 15 residues. CDR3 sequence (DNA): TGTGCCAGCAGCACCTCAAACTCTGCGAGGGAAAAACTGTTTTTT. It codes for CASSTSNSAREKLFF.

The chain is built from TRBV28 and TRBJ2-6; TRBD2 matches 12 bases. Trimming took 5 bases from V and 2 from J; bases not matched to a gene: 4. The CDR3 extends over 17 amino acids. Germline V gene data show CDR1 as MDHEN and CDR2 as SYDVKM. CDR3 nucleotides: TGTGCCAGCAGTCTGACTAGCGGGGGACCTGGGGCCAACGTCCTGACTTTC. As protein: CASSLTSGGPGANVLTF.

The chain employs TRBV27 and TRBJ2-7, with TRBD1 matching 8 bases. CDR3 length: 14 residues. CDR1 and CDR2 (germline): MNHEY, SMNVEV (reference sequence). The V segment lost 2 bases and the J segment 5 bases; nucleotides outside the gene matches: 5. CDR3 region: CASSLKTGAHEQYF. CDR3 bases: TGTGCCAGCAGTTTAAAGACAGGGGCACACGAGCAGTACTTC.